This T cell receptor (beta chain) is drawn from a study of blood T cell repertoires in COVID-19. The germline CDR1 and CDR2 sequences are SNHLY and FYNNEI. Trimming removed 8 bases from V and 0 bases from J, with 16 bases in between. CDR3 length: 15 residues. The cohort comprised adults aged about 18 to 100 years residing in about two dozen US areas. In assigning cohorts, the study relied on participant-reported clinical history. Authors' analysis steps: Amplifying reference gene primers gave estimates of nucleated cell counts. TCRdb's copy holds only in-frame clones and misses some; the assay was immunoSEQ multiplex PCR. Clone size and V and J calls were adopted from that table, with D and trimming inferred from the DNA. The table has 150,000 to 200,000 clones, 75% to 85% seen once.

Sample: PBMCs or T cells enriched from blood (not recorded which). The chain is built from TRBV2 and TRBJ1-1; no clear D. This TCR derives from a woman between 45 and 65 years old with acute COVID-19. CDR3 loop: CASREWGVMNTEAFF. The CDR3 nucleotides are TGTGCCAGCCGGGAGTGGGGAGTGATGAACACTGAAGCTTTCTTT.